This T cell receptor beta chain was profiled in a study of beta chain features in type 1 diabetes. A sort by CD45RO/CCR7/CD25/CD127/CD95/CD27 yielded CD4+ naive, central memory, regulatory and stem cell-like memory cells. Trimming took off 8 bases at V and 2 bases at J, with 13 bases between the two ends. The CDR3 consists of 13 residues. Germline V CDR1 and CDR2: MNHEY, SVGAGI. What was sequenced were expressed TCRB transcripts, since all of the isolated RNA had been reverse transcribed. Profiling relied on immunoSEQ multiplex PCR, and the TCRdb table lists in-frame clones only, not all of them. The data hold around 300,000 clones, with 8% observed a single time.

Sequencing was carried out using central memory CD4+ T cells from blood. This TCR was sampled from a woman under 30 in good health. The gene calls are TRBV6-5 and TRBJ2-7; tentatively, D is TRBD2 (5 bases). CDR3 residues: CASRPSGTYEQYF. CDR3 nucleotides: TGTGCCAGCCGGCCGAGCGGCACCTACGAGCAGTACTTC.